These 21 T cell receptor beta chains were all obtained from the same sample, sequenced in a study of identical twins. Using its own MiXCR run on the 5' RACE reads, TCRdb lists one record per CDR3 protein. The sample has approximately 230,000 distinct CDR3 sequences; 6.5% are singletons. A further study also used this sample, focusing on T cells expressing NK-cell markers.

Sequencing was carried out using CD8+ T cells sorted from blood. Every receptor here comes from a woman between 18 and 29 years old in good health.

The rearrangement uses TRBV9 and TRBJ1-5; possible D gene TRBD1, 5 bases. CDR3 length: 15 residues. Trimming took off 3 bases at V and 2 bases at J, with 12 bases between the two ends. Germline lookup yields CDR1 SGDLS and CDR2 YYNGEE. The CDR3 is CASSDGGSGNQPQHF. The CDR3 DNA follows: TGTGCCAGCAGCGACGGGGGGTCCGGCAATCAGCCCCAGCATTTT.

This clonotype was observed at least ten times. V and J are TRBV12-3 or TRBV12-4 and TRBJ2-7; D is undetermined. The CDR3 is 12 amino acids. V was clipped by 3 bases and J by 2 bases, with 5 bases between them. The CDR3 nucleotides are TGTGCCAGCAGTTTCGACCCCTACGAGCAGTACTTC. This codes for CASSFDPYEQYF.

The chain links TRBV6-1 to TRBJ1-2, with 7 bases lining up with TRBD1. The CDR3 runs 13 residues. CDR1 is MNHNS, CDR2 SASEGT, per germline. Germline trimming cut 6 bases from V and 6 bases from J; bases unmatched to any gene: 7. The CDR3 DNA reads TGTGCCAGCAGAGGGACAGTCAACGATGGCTACACCTTC. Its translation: CASRGTVNDGYTF.

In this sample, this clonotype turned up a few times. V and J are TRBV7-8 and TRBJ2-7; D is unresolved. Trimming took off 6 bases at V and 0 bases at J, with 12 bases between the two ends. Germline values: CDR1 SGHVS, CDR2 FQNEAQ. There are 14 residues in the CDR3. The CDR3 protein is CASRPDWSSYEQYF. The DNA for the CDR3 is TGTGCCAGCAGACCAGACTGGAGCTCCTACGAGCAGTACTTC.

Here the CDR3 reads CASSSTLENTEAFF. The CDR3 nucleotides are TGTGCCAGCAGTTCGACACTAGAGAACACTGAAGCTTTCTTT. The rearrangement joins TRBV25-1 to TRBJ1-1; no reliable D call. There are 14 residues in the CDR3. Looked up from germline, CDR1 is MGHDK and CDR2 is SYGVNS. V dropped 5 bases and J dropped 1 base, with 11 bases sitting between them.

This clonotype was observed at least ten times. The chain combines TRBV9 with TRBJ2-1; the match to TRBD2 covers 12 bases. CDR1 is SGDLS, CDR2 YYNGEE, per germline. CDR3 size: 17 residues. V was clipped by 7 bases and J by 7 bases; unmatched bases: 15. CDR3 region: CASDSPPGTSGPNEQFF. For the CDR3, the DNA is TGTGCCAGCGATAGCCCCCCCGGGACTAGCGGGCCTAATGAGCAGTTCTTC.

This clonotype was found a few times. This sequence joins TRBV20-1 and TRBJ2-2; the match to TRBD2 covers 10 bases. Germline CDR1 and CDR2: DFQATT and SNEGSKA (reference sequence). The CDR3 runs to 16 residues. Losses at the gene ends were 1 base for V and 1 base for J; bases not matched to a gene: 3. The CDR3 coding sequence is TGCAGTGCTAGAGCGAGCGGGAGGGGGAACACCGGGGAGCTGTTTTTT. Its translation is CSARASGRGNTGELFF.

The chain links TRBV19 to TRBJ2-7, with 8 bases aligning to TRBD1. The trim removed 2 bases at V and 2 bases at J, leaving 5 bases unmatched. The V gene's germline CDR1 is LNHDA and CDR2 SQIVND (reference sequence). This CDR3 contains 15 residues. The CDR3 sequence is CASSILQGATYEQYF. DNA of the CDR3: TGTGCCAGTAGTATATTGCAGGGGGCGACCTACGAGCAGTACTTC.

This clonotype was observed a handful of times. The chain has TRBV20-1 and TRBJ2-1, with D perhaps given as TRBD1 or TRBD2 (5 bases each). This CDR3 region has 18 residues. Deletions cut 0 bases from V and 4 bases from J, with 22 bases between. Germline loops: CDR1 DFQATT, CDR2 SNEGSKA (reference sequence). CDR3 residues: CSARDHFRVGGAYNEQFF. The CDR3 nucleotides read TGCAGTGCTAGAGACCACTTCCGGGTTGGGGGTGCATACAATGAGCAGTTCTTC.

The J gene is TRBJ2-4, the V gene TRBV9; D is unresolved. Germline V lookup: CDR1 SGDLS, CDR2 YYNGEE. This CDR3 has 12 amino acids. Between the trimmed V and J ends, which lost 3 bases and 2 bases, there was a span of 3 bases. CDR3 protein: CASSGPKNIQYF. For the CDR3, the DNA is TGTGCCAGCAGCGGACCCAAAAACATTCAGTACTTC.

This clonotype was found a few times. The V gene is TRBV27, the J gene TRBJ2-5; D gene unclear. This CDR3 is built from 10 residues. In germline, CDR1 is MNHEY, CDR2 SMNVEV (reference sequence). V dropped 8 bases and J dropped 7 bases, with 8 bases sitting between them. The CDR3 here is CASALGTQYF. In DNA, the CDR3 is TGTGCCAGCGCCCTGGGGACCCAGTACTTC.

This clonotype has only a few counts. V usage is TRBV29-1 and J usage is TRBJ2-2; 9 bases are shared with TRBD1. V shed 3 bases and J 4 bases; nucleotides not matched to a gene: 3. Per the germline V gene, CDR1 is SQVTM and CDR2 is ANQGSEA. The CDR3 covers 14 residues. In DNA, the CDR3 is TGCAGCGTTGAGAGGGGACAGGGCACCGGGGAGCTGTTTTTT. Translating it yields CSVERGQGTGELFF.

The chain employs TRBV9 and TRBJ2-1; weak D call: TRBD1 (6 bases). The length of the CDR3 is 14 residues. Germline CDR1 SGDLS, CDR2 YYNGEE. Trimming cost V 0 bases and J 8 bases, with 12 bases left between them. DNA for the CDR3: TGTGCCAGCAGCGTAGGAGGGGGAGTGCATGAGCAGTTCTTC. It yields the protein CASSVGGGVHEQFF. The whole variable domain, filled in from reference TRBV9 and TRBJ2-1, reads DSGVTQTPKHLITATGQRVTLRCSPRSGDLSVYWYQQSLDQGLQFLIQYYNGEERAKGNILERFSAQQFPDLHSELNLSSLELGDSALYFCASSVGGGVHEQFFGPGTRLTVL.

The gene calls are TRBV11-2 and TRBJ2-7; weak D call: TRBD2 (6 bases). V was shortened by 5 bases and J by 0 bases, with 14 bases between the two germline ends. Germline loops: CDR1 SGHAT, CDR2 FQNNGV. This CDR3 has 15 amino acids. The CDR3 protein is CASSVAGGNSYEQYF. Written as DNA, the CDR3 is TGTGCCAGCAGCGTTGCCGGCGGGAACTCCTACGAGCAGTACTTC.

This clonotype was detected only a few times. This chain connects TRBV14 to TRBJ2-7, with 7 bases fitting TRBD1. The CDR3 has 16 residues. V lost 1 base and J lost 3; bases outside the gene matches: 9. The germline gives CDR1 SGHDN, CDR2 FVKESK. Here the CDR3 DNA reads TGTGCCAGCAGCCAAGTCCCCCGACAGGGTAACTACGAGCAGTACTTC. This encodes CASSQVPRQGNYEQYF. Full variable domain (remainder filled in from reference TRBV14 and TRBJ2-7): EAGVTQFPSHSVIEKGQTVTLRCDPISGHDNLYWYRRVMGKEIKFLLHFVKESKQDESGMPNNRFLAERTGGTYSTLKVQPAELEDSGVYFCASSQVPRQGNYEQYFGPGTRLTVT.

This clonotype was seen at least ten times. Written as DNA, the CDR3 is TGCAGCATGTTCGGGGAGCGGGAGAGGGAGCAGTACTTC. Its translation: CSMFGEREREQYF. The rearrangement links TRBV29-1 to TRBJ2-7, with 8 bases that match TRBD2. Trimming took 8 bases from V and 7 from J; bases not matched to a gene: 13. The V gene's germline CDR1 is SQVTM and CDR2 ANQGSEA. The CDR3 runs 13 residues.

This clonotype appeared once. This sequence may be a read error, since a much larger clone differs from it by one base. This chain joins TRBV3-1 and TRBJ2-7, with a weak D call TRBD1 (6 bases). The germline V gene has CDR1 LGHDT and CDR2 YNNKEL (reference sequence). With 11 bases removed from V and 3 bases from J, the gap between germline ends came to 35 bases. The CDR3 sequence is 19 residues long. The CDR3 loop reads CASCPLPNYIDRSGYEQYF. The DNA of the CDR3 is TGTGCCTCCTGCCCGCTGCCGAATTACATAGACAGGAGCGGCTACGAGCAGTACTTC.

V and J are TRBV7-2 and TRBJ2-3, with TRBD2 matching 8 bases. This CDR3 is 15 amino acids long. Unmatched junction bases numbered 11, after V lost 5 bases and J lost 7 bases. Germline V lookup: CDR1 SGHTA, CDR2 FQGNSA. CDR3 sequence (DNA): TGTGCCAGCAGCCCAGACATTGGACTAGCAAATACGCAGTATTTT. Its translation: CASSPDIGLANTQYF.

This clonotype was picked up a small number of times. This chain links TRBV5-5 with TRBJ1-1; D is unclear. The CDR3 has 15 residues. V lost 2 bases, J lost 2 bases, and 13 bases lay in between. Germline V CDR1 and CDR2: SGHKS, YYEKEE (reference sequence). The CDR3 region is CASSFPYGENTEAFF. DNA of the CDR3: TGTGCCAGCAGCTTCCCCTATGGGGAAAACACTGAAGCTTTCTTT.

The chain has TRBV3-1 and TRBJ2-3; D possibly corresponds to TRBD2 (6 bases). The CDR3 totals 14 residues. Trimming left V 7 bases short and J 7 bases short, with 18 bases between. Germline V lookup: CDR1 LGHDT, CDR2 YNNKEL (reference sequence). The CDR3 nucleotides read TGTGCCAGCACCGACATGAACGGGGACTATACGCAGTATTTT. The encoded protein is CASTDMNGDYTQYF.

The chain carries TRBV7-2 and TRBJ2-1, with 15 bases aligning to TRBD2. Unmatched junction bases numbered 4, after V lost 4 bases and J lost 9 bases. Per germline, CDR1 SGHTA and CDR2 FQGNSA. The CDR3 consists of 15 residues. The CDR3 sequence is CASSWTSGRAGEQFF. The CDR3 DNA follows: TGTGCCAGCAGCTGGACTAGCGGGAGGGCGGGTGAGCAGTTCTTC. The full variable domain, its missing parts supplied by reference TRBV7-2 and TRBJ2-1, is GAGVSQSPSNKVTEKGKDVELRCDPISGHTALYWYRQSLGQGLEFLIYFQGNSAPDKSGLPSDRFSAERTGGSVSTLTIQRTQQEDSAVYLCASSWTSGRAGEQFFGPGTRLTVL.